This note documents a single T cell receptor beta chain sequence. Its cognate antigen is unknown. TCRdb's copy holds only in-frame clones and misses some; the assay was immunoSEQ multiplex PCR. Here the sample spans roughly 58,000 clones, about nine tenths being singletons. The sample is drawn from a study of lymphopenia after photon versus proton radiotherapy. Findings and caveats of the study: Only patients who died were analyzed for survival; proton advantage is unproven. After the lymphocyte nadir, photon-treated repertoires showed oligoclonal expansion, especially of CD8+ Temra cells. Larger post-nadir TCR diversity loss correlated inversely with survival in deceased patients.

The clonotype comes from a man of 80 years or more with esophageal cancer. Material: peripheral blood, obtained from a patient treated with proton-based radiotherapy.

The CDR3, as DNA: TGTGCCAGCAGTTACAGGGCAGTTCTCATCACCGGGGAGCTGTTTTTT. It encodes CASSYRAVLITGELFF. The V call is TRBV6-6, the J call TRBJ2-2, with D unresolved. The CDR3 is 16 amino acids. V was pared by 2 bases and J by 4 bases, with 14 bases between. From germline, CDR1 is MNHNY and CDR2 SVGAGI (reference sequence).